This TCR beta chain derives from a study of CD8 T cells in Susac syndrome. Whole-study findings and limits: The study recognized that the number of individuals in its TCR sequencing and HLA analysis was relatively small.

Sequencing of TCR beta was performed on blood CD8+ and CD4+ T cells. The authors negatively isolated CD8+ and CD4+ T cells and FACS-enriched TEMRA cells. Random hexamers were used to reverse transcribe an amount of about 0.5 to 1 ug RNA. Amplification of TCR beta CDR3 by immunoSEQ multiplex PCR spanned 54 Vbeta and 13 Jbeta. TCRdb reprocessed the immunoSEQ multiplex PCR reads via MiXCR and lists one record per CDR3 protein. The table lists 40,000 to 55,000 distinct CDR3 sequences, 90% to 95% of them singletons, with around 0.43% in the top ten. Comment on this clonotype: Its cognate antigen is unknown.

This CDR3 is 14 amino acids long. With V trimmed by 2 bases and J by 5 bases, 5 bases remained unmatched. CDR1 is SGHAT, CDR2 FQNNGV, per germline. The J gene is TRBJ2-7, the V gene TRBV11-2, with TRBD2 matching over 8 bases. This sequence was found in a human donor in good health. Sequenced sample: CD8+ T cells from PBMCs. The CDR3 DNA sequence: TGTGCCAGCAGCTTAAACGGGAGGGCCCACGAGCAGTACTTC. Its protein product is CASSLNGRAHEQYF.